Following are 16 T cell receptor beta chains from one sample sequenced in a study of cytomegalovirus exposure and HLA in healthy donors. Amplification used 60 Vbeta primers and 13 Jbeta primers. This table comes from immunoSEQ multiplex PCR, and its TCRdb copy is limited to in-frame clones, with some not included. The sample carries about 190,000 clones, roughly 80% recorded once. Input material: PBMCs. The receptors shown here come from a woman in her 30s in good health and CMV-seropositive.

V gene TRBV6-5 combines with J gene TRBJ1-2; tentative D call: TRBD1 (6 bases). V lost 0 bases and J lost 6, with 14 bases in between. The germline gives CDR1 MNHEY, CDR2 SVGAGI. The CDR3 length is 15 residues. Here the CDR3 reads CASSYSRTGLHGYTF. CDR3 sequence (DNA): TGTGCCAGCAGTTACTCTCGAACAGGGTTACATGGCTACACCTTC.

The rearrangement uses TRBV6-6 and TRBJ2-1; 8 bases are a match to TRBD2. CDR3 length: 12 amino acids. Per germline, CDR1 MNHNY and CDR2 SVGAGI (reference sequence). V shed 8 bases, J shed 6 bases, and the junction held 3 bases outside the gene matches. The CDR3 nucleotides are TGTGCCAGCGGACTAGCAGGCAATGAGCAGTTCTTC. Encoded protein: CASGLAGNEQFF.

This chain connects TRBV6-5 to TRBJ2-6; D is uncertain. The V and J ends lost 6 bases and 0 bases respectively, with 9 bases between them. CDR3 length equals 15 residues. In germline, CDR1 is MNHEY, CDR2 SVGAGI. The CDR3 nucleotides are TGTGCCAGCAGGATACACCGCTCTGGGGCCAACGTCCTGACTTTC. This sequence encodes CASRIHRSGANVLTF.

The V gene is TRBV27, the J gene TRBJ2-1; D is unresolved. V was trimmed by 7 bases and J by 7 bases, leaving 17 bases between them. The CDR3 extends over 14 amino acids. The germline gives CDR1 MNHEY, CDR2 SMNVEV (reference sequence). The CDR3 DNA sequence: TGTGCCAGCACCTGGGTTGGCTCCGGGAATGAGCAGTTCTTC. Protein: CASTWVGSGNEQFF.

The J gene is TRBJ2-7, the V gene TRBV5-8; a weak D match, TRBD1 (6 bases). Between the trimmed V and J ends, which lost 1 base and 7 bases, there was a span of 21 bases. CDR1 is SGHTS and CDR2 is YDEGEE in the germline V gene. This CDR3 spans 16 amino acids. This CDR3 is CASSLWGTGTQFEQYF. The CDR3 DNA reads TGTGCCAGCAGCTTGTGGGGCACCGGGACACAGTTTGAGCAGTACTTC.

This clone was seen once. The CDR3 DNA reads TGTGCCAGCAGTGTAAACAGGGTGCTAGATTCTTATGGCTACACCTTC. It encodes CASSVNRVLDSYGYTF. The chain carries TRBV6-1 and TRBJ1-2; weak D call: TRBD1 (6 bases). This CDR3 has 16 residues. V was cut by 4 bases and J by 5 bases, with 20 bases left in between. Germline V gene sequence: CDR1 MNHNS, CDR2 SASEGT.

For the CDR3, the DNA is TGTGCCAGCAGTTTCGGGAGGGTGAACACTGAAGCTTTCTTT. This encodes CASSFGRVNTEAFF. V usage is TRBV27 and J usage is TRBJ1-1; D not resolved. The CDR3 consists of 14 residues. CDR1 is MNHEY and CDR2 is SMNVEV in the germline V gene (reference sequence). V lost 3 bases to trimming and J lost 0 bases, with 8 bases between them.

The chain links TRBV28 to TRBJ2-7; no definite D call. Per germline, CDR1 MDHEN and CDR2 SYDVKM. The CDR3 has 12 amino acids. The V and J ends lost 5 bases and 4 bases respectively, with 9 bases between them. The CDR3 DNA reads TGTGCCAGCAGTCCCACATCTTACGAGCAGTACTTC. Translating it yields CASSPTSYEQYF.

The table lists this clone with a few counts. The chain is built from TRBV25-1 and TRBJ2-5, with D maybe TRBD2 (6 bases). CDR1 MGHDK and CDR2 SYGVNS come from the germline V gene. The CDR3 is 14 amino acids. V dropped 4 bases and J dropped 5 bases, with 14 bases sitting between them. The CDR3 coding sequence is TGTGCCAGCAGTGGAGGAGGGGTCCGTGAGACCCAGTACTTC. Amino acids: CASSGGGVRETQYF.

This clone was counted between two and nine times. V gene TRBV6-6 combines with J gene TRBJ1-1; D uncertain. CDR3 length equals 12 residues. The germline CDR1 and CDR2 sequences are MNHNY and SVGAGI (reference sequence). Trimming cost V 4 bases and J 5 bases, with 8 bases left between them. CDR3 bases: TGTGCCAGCAGTTCTAGTGAAACTGAAGCTTTCTTT. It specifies CASSSSETEAFF.

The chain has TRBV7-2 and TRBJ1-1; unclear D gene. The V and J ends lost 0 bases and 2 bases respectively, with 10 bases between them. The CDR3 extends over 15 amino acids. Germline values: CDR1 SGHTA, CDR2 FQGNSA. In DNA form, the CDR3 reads TGTGCCAGCAGCTTAGCCCAGACAAGAAACACTGAAGCTTTCTTT. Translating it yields CASSLAQTRNTEAFF.

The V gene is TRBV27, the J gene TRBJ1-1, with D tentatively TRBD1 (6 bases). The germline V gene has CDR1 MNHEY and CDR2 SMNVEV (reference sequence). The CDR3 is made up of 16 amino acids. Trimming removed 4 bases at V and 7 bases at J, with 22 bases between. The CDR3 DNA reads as TGTGCCAGCAGTTCGCCCCCTTCCGGGACACCTCATGAAGCTTTCTTT. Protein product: CASSSPPSGTPHEAFF.

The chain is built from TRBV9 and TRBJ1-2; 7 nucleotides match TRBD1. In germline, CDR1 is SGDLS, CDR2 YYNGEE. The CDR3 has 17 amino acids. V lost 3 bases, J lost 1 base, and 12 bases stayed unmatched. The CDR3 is CASSGDRETEGNYGYTF. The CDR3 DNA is TGTGCCAGCAGCGGTGACAGGGAAACGGAGGGTAACTATGGCTACACCTTC.

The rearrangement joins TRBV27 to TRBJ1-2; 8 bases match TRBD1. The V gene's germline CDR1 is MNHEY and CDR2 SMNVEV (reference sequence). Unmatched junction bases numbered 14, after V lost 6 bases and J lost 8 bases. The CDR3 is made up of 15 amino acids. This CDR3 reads CASRGQGIRSRGYTF. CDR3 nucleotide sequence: TGTGCCAGCAGAGGACAGGGCATTCGCTCGAGAGGCTACACCTTC.

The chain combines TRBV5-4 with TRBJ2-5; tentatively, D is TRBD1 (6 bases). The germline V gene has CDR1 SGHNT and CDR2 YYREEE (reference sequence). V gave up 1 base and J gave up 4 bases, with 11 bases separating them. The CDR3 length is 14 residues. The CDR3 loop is CASSLTGQGETQYF. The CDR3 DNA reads TGTGCCAGCAGCTTGACAGGGCAGGGAGAGACCCAGTACTTC.

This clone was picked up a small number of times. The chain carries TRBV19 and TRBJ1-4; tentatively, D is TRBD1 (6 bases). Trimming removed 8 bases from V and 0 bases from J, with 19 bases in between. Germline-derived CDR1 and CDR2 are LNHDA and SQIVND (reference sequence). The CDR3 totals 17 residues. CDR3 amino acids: CASSSTGTFATNEKLFF. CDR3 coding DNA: TGTGCCAGTTCCTCAACCGGGACATTCGCAACTAATGAAAAACTGTTTTTT.